Presented here are 16 T cell receptor beta chains from one specimen sequenced in a study of blood T cell repertoires in COVID-19 (dated by TCRdb to the early 2020s). The library was made by the immunoSEQ multiplex PCR assay. Entries here come from immuneACCESS through TCRdb and include only in-frame sequences with V and J called. Some clones fail to appear in such tables; in the studies checked, an unresolved V gene covers under half of the shortfall, and the cause of the remainder is unknown. The sample yields about 190,000 clones; approximately 84% were counted once. Around 3.5% of the sample rests with the top ten. The sample was PBMCs or T cells enriched from blood (not recorded which). The receptors originated from a woman in her thirties who had recovered from COVID-19.

The chain has TRBV6-5 and TRBJ1-5; D is undetermined. V lost 5 bases, J lost 3 bases, and 14 bases lay in between. The germline V gene has CDR1 MNHEY and CDR2 SVGAGI. CDR3 length: 15 residues. CDR3 in amino acids: CASSPPGRANQPQHF. DNA for the CDR3: TGTGCCAGCAGTCCGCCCGGGAGGGCCAATCAGCCCCAGCATTTT.

The chain has TRBV10-1 and TRBJ2-7, with D maybe TRBD2 (6 bases). CDR1 WNHNN and CDR2 SYGVQD come from the germline V gene (reference sequence). Trimming stripped 1 base from V and 5 bases from J, with 24 bases between. CDR3 length: 18 residues. DNA of the CDR3: TGCGCCAGCAGTGAGTTGCAGGGACTGGCAACCCTTTCCAACGAGCAGTACTTC. This translates into CASSELQGLATLSNEQYF.

The genes are TRBV27 and TRBJ2-1; 9 bases agree with TRBD2. V shed 1 base and J 6 bases; nucleotides not matched to a gene: 7. Germline loops: CDR1 MNHEY, CDR2 SMNVEV (reference sequence). The CDR3 runs 16 residues. The chain's CDR3 is CASSLYLGLALNEQFF. CDR3 nucleotide sequence: TGTGCCAGCAGTTTATATTTGGGACTAGCCCTCAATGAGCAGTTCTTC.

A single count supports this clone. The chain couples TRBV9 to TRBJ2-2; D perhaps matches TRBD1 (6 bases). Germline CDR1 is SGDLS and CDR2 is YYNGEE. This CDR3 contains 14 residues. V lost 4 bases, J lost 6 bases, and 13 bases lay in between. The CDR3 DNA is TGTGCCAGCAGCCAAATCTCAGGGGCCGGGGAGCTGTTTTTT. It codes for CASSQISGAGELFF.

J is TRBJ1-2 and V is TRBV11-1; D is possibly TRBD1 (6 bases). Germline-derived CDR1 and CDR2 are SGHAT and FQDESV (reference sequence). V dropped 1 base and J dropped 11 bases, with 17 bases sitting between them. The CDR3 spans 14 residues. CDR3 residues: CASSLGPRTEVYTF. The CDR3 DNA sequence: TGTGCCAGCAGCTTAGGTCCGCGGACAGAGGTTTACACCTTC.

The chain links TRBV5-1 to TRBJ2-2; maybe TRBD2 (6 bases). CDR1 SGHRS and CDR2 YFSETQ come from the germline V gene. This CDR3 contains 14 residues. Trimming removed 4 bases at V and 6 bases at J, with 13 bases between. CDR3: CASSPGLLAGELFF. In DNA form, the CDR3 reads TGCGCCAGCAGCCCCGGACTATTGGCCGGGGAGCTGTTTTTT.

The chain combines TRBV10-3 with TRBJ1-5, with D perhaps TRBD1 (6 bases). Germline V gene sequence: CDR1 ENHRY, CDR2 SYGVKD. This CDR3 is 14 amino acids long. The V end was cut by 2 bases, the J end by 4 bases, with 9 bases between. In DNA form, the CDR3 reads TGTGCCATCAGTGAGGGACAGAATAATCAGCCCCAGCATTTT. As protein: CAISEGQNNQPQHF.

The chain uses TRBV27 and TRBJ1-2; 12 bases match TRBD1. Germline CDR1 is MNHEY and CDR2 is SMNVEV (reference sequence). The CDR3 consists of 16 residues. With V trimmed by 5 bases and J by 5 bases, 9 bases remained unmatched. In DNA, the CDR3 is TGTGCCAGCAGTGCTAGCGGGACAGGGGGCGGATATGGCTACACCTTC. Amino acid sequence: CASSASGTGGGYGYTF.

The chain employs TRBV5-1 and TRBJ2-3, with 9 bases that match TRBD1. The V segment lost 4 bases and the J segment 0 bases; nucleotides outside the gene matches: 9. The CDR3 covers 17 residues. Germline V gene lookup returns CDR1 SGHRS and CDR2 YFSETQ. DNA for the CDR3: TGCGCCAGCAGCGGGCTGAAGGGGACAGGGAGCACAGATACGCAGTATTTT. This sequence encodes CASSGLKGTGSTDTQYF.

The chain uses TRBV5-4 and TRBJ2-5, with D possibly TRBD1 on 5 matching bases. The CDR3 extends over 14 amino acids. V lost 1 base, J lost 4 bases, and 11 bases lay in between. The germline CDR1 and CDR2 sequences are SGHNT and YYREEE (reference sequence). CDR3 sequence: CASSLMGLGETQYF. In nucleotides, the CDR3 is TGTGCCAGCAGCTTGATGGGGCTTGGAGAGACCCAGTACTTC.

This chain connects TRBV5-1 to TRBJ1-3, with 9 bases aligning to TRBD1. The CDR3 covers 15 residues. The V gene's germline CDR1 is SGHRS and CDR2 YFSETQ. Trimming took 4 bases from V and 4 from J; bases not matched to a gene: 6. The CDR3 spells CASSVGQGTGNTIYF. The CDR3 DNA reads as TGCGCCAGCAGCGTCGGACAGGGGACGGGAAACACCATATATTTT.

V gene TRBV28 combines with J gene TRBJ2-5, with 11 nucleotides matching TRBD2. CDR1 and CDR2 (germline): MDHEN, SYDVKM. The CDR3 runs 16 residues. J lost 7 bases, V lost 1 base, and 8 bases had no gene match. Here the CDR3 DNA reads TGTGCCAGCAGTTTATTTACTAGCGGGAGTAAAGGGACCCAGTACTTC. This encodes CASSLFTSGSKGTQYF.

This chain uses TRBV29-1 with TRBJ1-1; 7 positions match TRBD1. The V gene's germline CDR1 is SQVTM and CDR2 ANQGSEA. This CDR3 is 13 amino acids long. V lost 5 bases to trimming and J lost 6 bases; unmatched junction nucleotides: 9. The CDR3 sequence: CSVPKEGASEAFF. For the CDR3, the DNA is TGCAGCGTTCCAAAGGAGGGGGCGTCTGAAGCTTTCTTT.

This clone was seen a single time. The gene calls are TRBV18 and TRBJ1-2, with D perhaps TRBD1 (5 bases). There are 15 residues in the CDR3. The ends were cut back, 2 bases at V and 2 bases at J, with 12 bases in the middle. The germline V gene encodes CDR1 KGHSH and CDR2 LQKENI. The CDR3 nucleotides are TGTGCCAGCTCACCAGGTGGCAGGGCGAACTATGGCTACACCTTC. Protein: CASSPGGRANYGYTF.

CDR3 residues: CASSEYERGGGETQYF. The CDR3 DNA reads TGTGCCAGCAGTGAATATGAGCGGGGGGGCGGAGAGACCCAGTACTTC. The rearrangement links TRBV2 to TRBJ2-5; TRBD2 aligns across 10 bases. After removal of 2 bases from V and 4 bases from J, the junction contained 7 bases not matched to a gene. In germline, CDR1 is SNHLY, CDR2 FYNNEI. The CDR3 sequence is 16 residues long.

This chain's CDR3 is CASRPTWSSGNTIYF. The CDR3 DNA reads TGTGCCAGCAGGCCGACGTGGAGCTCTGGAAACACCATATATTTT. The chain couples TRBV27 to TRBJ1-3, with D unclear. Germline V lookup: CDR1 MNHEY, CDR2 SMNVEV (reference sequence). This CDR3 is built from 15 residues. Trimming left V 6 bases short and J 0 bases short, with 12 bases between.